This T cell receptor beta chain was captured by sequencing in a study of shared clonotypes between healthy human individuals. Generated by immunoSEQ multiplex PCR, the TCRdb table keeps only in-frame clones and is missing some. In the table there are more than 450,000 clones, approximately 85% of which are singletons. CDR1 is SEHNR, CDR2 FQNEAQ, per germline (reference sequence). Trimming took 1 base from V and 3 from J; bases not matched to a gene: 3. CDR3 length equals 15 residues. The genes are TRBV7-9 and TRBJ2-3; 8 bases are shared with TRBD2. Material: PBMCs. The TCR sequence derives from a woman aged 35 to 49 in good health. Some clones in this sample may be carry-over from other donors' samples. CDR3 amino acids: CASSLDRGRTDTQYF. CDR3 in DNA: TGTGCCAGCAGCTTAGATCGCGGGAGGACAGATACGCAGTATTTT.